The sequence of this TCR beta chain was determined in a study of T cell repertoires in cytomegalovirus infection. About the study: Public TCR beta signatures were indicative of both CMV infection and a matching HLA type.

General study results and limits: Identification of carriers of CMV plus the relevant HLA was achieved through cumulative public TCR beta family frequency. CMV-specific TCR beta clonotypes restricted by HLA-C dominated the ex vivo response.

TCRdb fed the reads into MiXCR, producing one record per CDR3 protein. The sample holds some 680,000 distinct CDR3 sequences; 35% to 40% are singletons and the top ten take around 2.8%. The V gene's germline CDR1 is SEHNR and CDR2 FQNEAQ (reference sequence). Trimming removed 6 bases from V and 5 bases from J; junction bases left unmatched: 6. The CDR3 totals 13 residues. About this clonotype: Its antigen remains unknown.

The rearrangement uses TRBV7-9 and TRBJ2-7; 8 bases match TRBD2. The TCR sequence derives from a human donor in good health (CMV status not recorded). Some clones in this sample may be carry-over from other donors' samples. The sequenced sample consisted of PBMCs. CDR3 residues: CASSRGLANEQYF. The CDR3 DNA is TGTGCCAGCAGTCGTGGACTAGCTAACGAGCAGTACTTC.